This T cell receptor (beta chain) was sequenced for a study of shared clonotypes between healthy human individuals. Splitting of CD4+ cells produced CD45RA+ naive and CD45RA-negative memory subsets. This CDR3 spans 15 amino acids. CDR1 SGHRS and CDR2 YFSETQ come from the germline V gene. The trim removed 4 bases at V and 4 bases at J, leaving 8 bases unmatched. Produced via immunoSEQ multiplex PCR; TCRdb's table is partial and in-frame only. The sample holds nearly 1 million clones, about three quarters seen once. J is TRBJ2-5 and V is TRBV5-1; 9 nucleotides agree with TRBD2. The sample comprised memory CD4+ T cells sorted from blood. Subset here: CD45RA-negative fraction. This receptor was taken from a man between 18 and 35 years old in good health. The CDR3 is CASSNQGGRAETQYF. The CDR3 coding sequence is TGCGCCAGCAGCAATCAAGGCGGGAGGGCAGAGACCCAGTACTTC.